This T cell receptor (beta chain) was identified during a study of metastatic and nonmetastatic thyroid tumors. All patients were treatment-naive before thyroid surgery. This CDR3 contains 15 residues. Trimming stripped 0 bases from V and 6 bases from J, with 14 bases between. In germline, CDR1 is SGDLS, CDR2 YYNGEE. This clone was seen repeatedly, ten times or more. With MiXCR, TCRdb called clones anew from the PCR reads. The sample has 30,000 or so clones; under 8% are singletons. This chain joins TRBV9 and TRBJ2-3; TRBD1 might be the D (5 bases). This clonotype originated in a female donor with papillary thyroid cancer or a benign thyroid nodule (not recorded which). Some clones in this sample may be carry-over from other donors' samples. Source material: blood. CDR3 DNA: TGTGCCAGCAGCGTAGAGCCAGGGCCGGTGGATACGCAGTATTTT. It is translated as CASSVEPGPVDTQYF.